One and the same sample provided the 12 T cell receptor beta chains below, sequenced in a study of shared clonotypes between healthy human individuals. Profiled with immunoSEQ multiplex PCR; TCRdb holds only in-frame clones, not every one. The sample includes approximately 480,000 clones, 60% to 80% of them seen just once. Material for sequencing was PBMCs. These receptors all come from a woman in her forties in good health. Some clones in this sample may be carry-over from other donors' samples.

The count of this clone is one. The CDR3 is CASSPPHTDTQYF. In DNA form, the CDR3 reads TGTGCCAGCAGCCCCCCCCACACAGATACGCAGTATTTT. The chain recombines TRBV5-4 with TRBJ2-3; D gene unclear. Deletions cut 4 bases from V and 2 bases from J, with 8 bases between. The CDR3 is 13 residues long. The V gene's germline CDR1 is SGHNT and CDR2 YYREEE (reference sequence).

The chain has TRBV7-2 and TRBJ1-2; D gene uncertain. CDR1 and CDR2 (germline): SGHTA, FQGNSA. V lost 1 base and J lost 5, with 14 bases in between. The CDR3 runs 15 residues. The CDR3 loop reads CASSLEAQPGYGYTF. CDR3 in DNA: TGTGCCAGCAGCTTAGAGGCCCAGCCCGGTTATGGCTACACCTTC.

This clone showed up just a few times. The chain recombines TRBV7-8 with TRBJ1-5; D uncertain. This CDR3 contains 14 residues. Germline V gene lookup returns CDR1 SGHVS and CDR2 FQNEAQ. V gave up 3 bases and J gave up 0 bases, with 6 bases separating them. The chain's CDR3 is CASSFSGSNQPQHF. CDR3 nucleotides: TGTGCCAGCAGCTTTTCGGGTAGCAATCAGCCCCAGCATTTT.

The V and J genes are TRBV6-1 and TRBJ1-1; maybe TRBD1 (5 bases). Per the germline V gene, CDR1 is MNHNS and CDR2 is SASEGT. This CDR3 region has 14 residues. V was pared by 6 bases and J by 0 bases, with 11 bases between. The CDR3 sequence: CASSLQVMNTEAFF. CDR3 nucleotides: TGTGCCAGCAGCCTACAGGTCATGAACACTGAAGCTTTCTTT.

The chain recombines TRBV6-6 with TRBJ2-3, with a possible D match to TRBD1 (6 bases). V gave up 5 bases and J gave up 0 bases, with 15 bases separating them. The CDR3 is made up of 16 amino acids. CDR1 is MNHNY, CDR2 SVGAGI, per germline (reference sequence). The CDR3 DNA follows: TGTGCCAGCAGTAAAGGACAGCTTACTAGCACAGATACGCAGTATTTT. Its translation: CASSKGQLTSTDTQYF.

A note on this clone: This sample also contains other DNA sequences that code for the same CDR3. This chain links TRBV30 with TRBJ2-3, with D possibly being TRBD2 (6 bases). This CDR3 region has 12 residues. With 3 bases removed from V and 3 bases from J, the gap between germline ends came to 7 bases. CDR1 is GTSNPN and CDR2 is SVGIG in the germline V gene (reference sequence). In DNA form, the CDR3 reads TGTGCCTGGAGGGCGGGAACAGATACGCAGTATTTT. Amino acid sequence: CAWRAGTDTQYF.

Only one count was recorded for this clone. The chain combines TRBV7-2 with TRBJ2-7, with 11 bases lining up with TRBD2. Germline V lookup: CDR1 SGHTA, CDR2 FQGNSA. V trimming: 1 base; J trimming: 6 bases; junction bases outside the gene matches: 5. The CDR3 consists of 15 residues. CDR3: CASSLGLAGLREQYF. The CDR3 DNA follows: TGTGCCAGCAGCTTAGGACTAGCGGGATTGCGCGAGCAGTACTTC.

The V gene is TRBV11-2, the J gene TRBJ2-3; D gene unclear. The CDR3 covers 14 residues. With 0 bases removed from V and 1 base from J, the gap between germline ends came to 5 bases. Germline-derived CDR1 and CDR2 are SGHAT and FQNNGV. Here the CDR3 reads CASSLDFGTDTQYF. CDR3 nucleotides: TGTGCCAGCAGCTTAGACTTTGGCACAGATACGCAGTATTTT.

The chain employs TRBV6-5 and TRBJ2-1; D not certain. The CDR3 sequence is 14 residues long. Trimming cost V 0 bases and J 8 bases, with 11 bases left between them. The germline CDR1 and CDR2 sequences are MNHEY and SVGAGI. The CDR3 here is CASSYSGSGDEQFF. For the CDR3, the DNA is TGTGCCAGCAGTTACTCGGGGTCCGGCGATGAGCAGTTCTTC.

A single count supports this clone. The genes are TRBV6-1 and TRBJ2-7; 7 bases align to TRBD1. CDR3 size: 16 residues. CDR1 is MNHNS and CDR2 is SASEGT in the germline V gene. V trimming: 1 base; J trimming: 4 bases; junction bases outside the gene matches: 10. The chain's CDR3 is CASSEGWDSGKYEQYF. The DNA for the CDR3 is TGTGCCAGCAGTGAAGGATGGGACAGCGGAAAATACGAGCAGTACTTC.

For this clone: Other DNA sequences in the same sample also yield this CDR3. This chain links TRBV7-9 with TRBJ2-7; no reliable D call. This CDR3 comprises 11 residues. Germline V CDR1 and CDR2: SEHNR, FQNEAQ (reference sequence). The germline V and J ends were trimmed by 3 bases and 2 bases, with 2 bases remaining between them. The CDR3 DNA follows: TGTGCCAGCAGCTTCACCTACGAGCAGTACTTC. Its protein product is CASSFTYEQYF.

This rearrangement joins TRBV9 to TRBJ2-7, with 7 bases aligning to TRBD2. Per the germline V gene, CDR1 is SGDLS and CDR2 is YYNGEE. The CDR3 loop spans 15 amino acids. Losses at the gene ends were 0 bases for V and 4 bases for J; bases not matched to a gene: 7. The CDR3 DNA sequence: TGTGCCAGCAGCGTAGAGGCTAGCGGACTATACGAGCAGTACTTC. This gives the protein CASSVEASGLYEQYF. Using reference TRBV9 and TRBJ2-7 for the parts outside the CDR3, the full variable domain is DSGVTQTPKHLITATGQRVTLRCSPRSGDLSVYWYQQSLDQGLQFLIQYYNGEERAKGNILERFSAQQFPDLHSELNLSSLELGDSALYFCASSVEASGLYEQYFGPGTRLTVT.